The 14 T cell receptor beta chains in this list originate from one sample, sequenced in a study of graft-versus-host responses after intestinal transplantation. Assay used: immunoSEQ multiplex PCR; TCRdb lists only in-frame clones, some missing. This table has about 16,000 clones, 75% to 90% appearing once. Lymphocytes (intraepithelial and lamina propria) were released by processing the graft tissue. Sequencing was performed on ileum tissue, taken 104 days after intestinal transplant. These receptors were collected from a human patient who received an intestinal transplant, so some T cells may come from the graft donor.

The rearrangement links TRBV5-1 to TRBJ1-1, with D unclear. The CDR3 runs 14 residues. The V gene lost 0 bases and the J gene lost 2 bases, with 8 bases spanning the gap. CDR1 SGHRS and CDR2 YFSETQ come from the germline V gene. CDR3 coding DNA: TGCGCCAGCAGCTTGGGACGGGGAAACACTGAAGCTTTCTTT. Protein product: CASSLGRGNTEAFF.

The J gene is TRBJ2-7, the V gene TRBV7-9, with a possible D match to TRBD1 (6 bases). The CDR3 length is 14 residues. The V and J ends lost 2 bases and 2 bases respectively, with 10 bases between them. Germline V CDR1 and CDR2: SEHNR, FQNEAQ (reference sequence). CDR3 residues: CASSLYTGPYEQYF. The CDR3 DNA is TGTGCCAGCAGCTTATACACAGGGCCCTACGAGCAGTACTTC.

In this sample, this clone turned up a few times. The V gene is TRBV18, the J gene TRBJ1-1; TRBD1 might be the D (5 bases). Trimming took 1 base from V and 1 from J, leaving 7 bases between them. Germline CDR1 and CDR2: KGHSH and LQKENI. This CDR3 comprises 14 residues. This chain's CDR3 is CASSPLTGNTEAFF. In DNA, the CDR3 is TGTGCCAGCTCACCACTTACAGGGAACACTGAAGCTTTCTTT.

This clone is labeled as medium-sized. This rearrangement joins TRBV19 to TRBJ1-5; a weak D match, TRBD1 (5 bases). Germline CDR1 is LNHDA and CDR2 is SQIVND (reference sequence). The CDR3 length is 14 residues. Deletions cut 5 bases from V and 3 bases from J, with 11 bases between. The CDR3 nucleotides read TGTGCCAGTAGTCTGACAGAGCCCAATCAGCCCCAGCATTTT. Protein: CASSLTEPNQPQHF.

The J gene is TRBJ1-1, the V gene TRBV7-4; D might be TRBD1 (5 bases). The CDR3 has 15 residues. Looked up from germline, CDR1 is SGHVT and CDR2 is SQSDAQ. V was trimmed by 5 bases and J by 6 bases, leaving 19 bases between them. This CDR3 reads CASSPTWRGDSEAFF. CDR3 nucleotide sequence: TGTGCCAGCAGCCCAACTTGGAGAGGGGACTCTGAAGCTTTCTTT.

The chain couples TRBV9 to TRBJ1-1; TRBD1 might be the D (5 bases). CDR1 is SGDLS and CDR2 is YYNGEE in the germline V gene. The CDR3 length is 12 residues. The V gene lost 2 bases and the J gene lost 4 bases, with 6 bases spanning the gap. The CDR3 nucleotides read TGTGCCAGCAGCGTCCAGGGCACTGAAGCTTTCTTT. Amino acid sequence: CASSVQGTEAFF.

This chain joins TRBV19 and TRBJ1-1; D uncertain. The V gene lost 1 base and the J gene lost 5 bases, with 8 bases spanning the gap. Germline CDR1 and CDR2: LNHDA and SQIVND (reference sequence). There are 13 residues in the CDR3. The DNA for the CDR3 is TGTGCCAGTAGTATAGCCGGCCGGACTGAAGCTTTCTTT. This encodes CASSIAGRTEAFF.

The V gene is TRBV18, the J gene TRBJ1-1; D is unresolved. Trimming stripped 0 bases from V and 6 bases from J, with 8 bases between. In germline, CDR1 is KGHSH, CDR2 LQKENI. This CDR3 has 13 amino acids. DNA for the CDR3: TGTGCCAGCTCACCACCGGGCCTGTCTGAAGCTTTCTTT. Its protein is CASSPPGLSEAFF.

This rearrangement joins TRBV5-5 to TRBJ2-5; 9 bases align to TRBD1. Germline V CDR1 and CDR2: SGHKS, YYEKEE (reference sequence). Trimming took 1 base from V and 3 from J; bases not matched to a gene: 4. This CDR3 comprises 15 residues. The CDR3 loop is CASSLRGQGEETQYF. The CDR3 nucleotides are TGTGCCAGCAGCTTGCGGGGACAGGGAGAAGAGACCCAGTACTTC. Using reference TRBV5-5 and TRBJ2-5 for the parts outside the CDR3, the full variable domain is DAGVTQSPTHLIKTRGQQVTLRCSPISGHKSVSWYQQVLGQGPQFIFQYYEKEERGRGNFPDRFSARQFPNYSSELNVNALLLGDSALYLCASSLRGQGEETQYFGPGTRLLVL.

The chain couples TRBV25-1 to TRBJ1-4; TRBD1 matches at 10 bases. Germline assignment: CDR1 MGHDK and CDR2 SYGVNS. CDR3 length: 15 amino acids. Trimming cost V 4 bases and J 7 bases; bases outside gene matches: 6. CDR3: CASSGRTGGPEKLFF. The CDR3 coding sequence is TGTGCCAGCAGTGGCCGGACAGGGGGTCCTGAAAAACTGTTTTTT.

This chain links TRBV5-1 with TRBJ1-5; 9 bases map to TRBD1. Per germline, CDR1 SGHRS and CDR2 YFSETQ. This CDR3 spans 14 amino acids. The J segment lost 7 bases and the V segment lost 2 bases, leaving 4 bases of the junction unmatched. The CDR3 loop is CASSLGTGMQPQHF. DNA of the CDR3: TGCGCCAGCAGCTTAGGGACAGGGATGCAGCCCCAGCATTTT.

This chain uses TRBV18 with TRBJ2-7; the D is unclear. V was trimmed by 5 bases and J by 0 bases, leaving 8 bases between them. CDR1 KGHSH and CDR2 LQKENI come from the germline V gene. The CDR3 runs 13 residues. The CDR3 DNA reads as TGTGCCAGCTCATTCGTAAGCTCCTACGAGCAGTACTTC. Its translation: CASSFVSSYEQYF. The whole variable domain, filled in from reference TRBV18 and TRBJ2-7, reads NAGVMQNPRHLVRRRGQEARLRCSPMKGHSHVYWYRQLPEEGLKFMVYLQKENIIDESGMPKERFSAEFPKEGPSILRIQQVVRGDSAAYFCASSFVSSYEQYFGPGTRLTVT.

The chain uses TRBV28 and TRBJ1-6, with D tentatively TRBD1 (6 bases). The ends were cut back, 4 bases at V and 11 bases at J, with 9 bases in the middle. CDR1 and CDR2 from the germline V gene are MDHEN and SYDVKM. This CDR3 spans 12 amino acids. The DNA of the CDR3 is TGTGCCAGCAGTTCTAAGGGGGCACCCCTCCACTTT. This translates into CASSSKGAPLHF.

CDR3 region: CASSKAPGHTGELFF. The CDR3 coding sequence is TGTGCCAGCAGCAAAGCTCCGGGACACACCGGGGAGCTGTTTTTT. The V call is TRBV21-1, the J call TRBJ2-2. TRBV21-1 is designated a pseudogene. The CDR3 runs to 15 residues.